This T cell receptor (beta chain) was sequenced during a study of T cell responses to AZD1222 COVID-19 vaccine. Study-wide results and caveats: The donors showed a predominance of white British ancestry and of females, with possible underestimation of clonal diversity.

With regard to this clone: As yet, its antigen is unknown.

The CDR3 has 14 amino acids. Germline V gene lookup returns CDR1 SEHNR and CDR2 FQNEAQ (reference sequence). V was clipped by 5 bases and J by 3 bases; unmatched bases: 5. Method: immunoSEQ multiplex PCR; TCRdb's copy keeps in-frame clones and lacks some. This sample has under 100,000 clones; 80% to 90% occur once, and the top ten carry about 7.7%. The gene calls are TRBV7-9 and TRBJ1-1; 8 bases fit TRBD1. The sample consisted of peripheral blood, taken on day 0 of AZD1222 vaccination. The TCR was taken from an adult in good health. CDR3 bases: TGTGCCAGCAGCGAATGGACAGGGCACACTGAAGCTTTCTTT. Translating gives CASSEWTGHTEAFF.